This entry is about one T cell receptor beta chain. What antigen it recognizes has not been identified. One base away there is no much larger clone; base qualities are not given. V loses 4 bases, J loses 0 bases, and the germline ends lie 9 bases apart. From a lookup of the germline V gene, CDR1 and CDR2 are KGHDR and SFDVKD. The CDR3 numbers 15 residues from cysteine through phenylalanine. Only CDR3 DNA remains: 45 bases, in frame from the first base. TCRbeta CDR3 regions were amplified from genomic DNA using the immunoSEQ Assay, a bias-controlled multiplex PCR. In the paper's pipeline: The number of nucleated cells in each sample was estimated from the amplification of reference gene primers within the assay. To quantify the absolute abundance of each unique TCRbeta CDR3 rearrangement, sequence reads were collapsed and filtered. For each sample, productive Simpson clonality was calculated by taking the square root of Simpson's diversity index across productive rearrangements. TCRdb took this table from immuneACCESS and kept in-frame rearrangements with V and J called. Such tables lack part of the clones; where checked against another copy, unresolved V genes explain under half of the gap, and the rest is unexplained. That table furnishes V, J and clone size, whereas the DNA furnished D and trimming. This sample gives about 200,000 clones in total; 85% to 90% of them show up just once. The ten largest clones capture 15% to 20% of the sample.

This entry comes from a study of blood T cell repertoires in COVID-19 (dated by TCRdb to the early 2020s). Describing the broader study: Samples from collaborators originated in the United States, Italy and Spain and spanned both the acute and convalescent phases of COVID-19. The prospective study material was composed of cDNA or gDNA derived from T cells, B-cell-depleted T cells, or PBMCs. Subjects who had been exposed to COVID-19, were actively infected with it, or had recovered from it provided the deeply sampled blood TCRbeta repertoires that made up the dataset. The repertoires were released in a freely available public database meant as a resource for research on the immune response to SARS-CoV-2. The samples were drawn from the first 160 participants of the ongoing ImmuneRACE study and from under 1,500 subjects provided by 6 global collaborators. Sample metadata almost always included a de-identified subject ID, COVID-19 status, age in years and sex. HLA class I and class II types, where available, came from metadata supplied by the sample provider rather than from assay-based typing.

Here is what the overall study found, with its caveats: How much clinical and demographic metadata was included differed by source and by participant, and the metadata was provided uncurated.

One collaborating source in Seattle enrolled patients during active infection and followed them longitudinally through the course of disease. Collaborating institutions collected whole blood in K2EDTA tubes following their own protocols. For TCRbeta analysis, collaborator samples were shipped as frozen whole blood, as isolated PBMCs, or as DNA extracted from either sample type. The chain uses TRBV24-1 and TRBJ2-4; the D segment could be TRBD1, given 5 matching bases. This TCR was recovered from a person aged 65 to 85 with COVID-19, enrolled during active disease. The sample comprised peripheral blood. The CDR3 sequence is CATSEDTPAKNIQYF. The DNA reads as follows: TGTGCCACCAGTGAGGACACCCCAGCCAAAAACATTCAGTACTTC.